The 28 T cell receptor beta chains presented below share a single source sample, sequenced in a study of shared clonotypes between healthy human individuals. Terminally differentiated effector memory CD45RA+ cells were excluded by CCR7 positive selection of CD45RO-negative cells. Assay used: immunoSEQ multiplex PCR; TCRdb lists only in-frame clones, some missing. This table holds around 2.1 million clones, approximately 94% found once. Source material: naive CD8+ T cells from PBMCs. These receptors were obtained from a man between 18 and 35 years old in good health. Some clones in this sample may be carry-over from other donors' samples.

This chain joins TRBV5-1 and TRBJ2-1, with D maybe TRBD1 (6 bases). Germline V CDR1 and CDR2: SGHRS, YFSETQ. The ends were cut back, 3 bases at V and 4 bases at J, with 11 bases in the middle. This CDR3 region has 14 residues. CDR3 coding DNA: TGCGCCAGCAGCTCGAAACAGGGTTACAATGAGCAGTTCTTC. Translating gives CASSSKQGYNEQFF.

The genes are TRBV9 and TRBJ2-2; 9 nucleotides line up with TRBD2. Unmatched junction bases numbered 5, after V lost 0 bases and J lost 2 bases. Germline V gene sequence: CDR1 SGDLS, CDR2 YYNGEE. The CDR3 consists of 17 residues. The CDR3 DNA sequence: TGTGCCAGCAGCGTAGCGCGGGAGGGGGGAAACACCGGGGAGCTGTTTTTT. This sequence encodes CASSVAREGGNTGELFF.

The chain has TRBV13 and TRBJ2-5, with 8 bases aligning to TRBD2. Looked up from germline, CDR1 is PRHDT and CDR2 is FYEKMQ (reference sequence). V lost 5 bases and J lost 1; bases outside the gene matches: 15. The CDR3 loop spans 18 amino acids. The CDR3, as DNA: TGTGCCAGCAGCCAGACGAACGCAGGACTAGCCGCCCAAGAGACCCAGTACTTC. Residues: CASSQTNAGLAAQETQYF.

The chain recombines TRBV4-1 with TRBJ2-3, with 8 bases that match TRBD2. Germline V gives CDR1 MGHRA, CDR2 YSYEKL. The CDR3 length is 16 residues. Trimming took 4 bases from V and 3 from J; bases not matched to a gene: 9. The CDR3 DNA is TGCGCCAGCAGCCCGTTCGCGGGGGGACATACAGATACGCAGTATTTT. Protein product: CASSPFAGGHTDTQYF.

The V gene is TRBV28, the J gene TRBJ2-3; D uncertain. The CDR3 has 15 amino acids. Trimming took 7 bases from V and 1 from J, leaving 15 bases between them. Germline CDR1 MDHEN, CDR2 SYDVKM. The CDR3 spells CASTPIGQGTDTQYF. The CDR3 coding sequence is TGTGCCAGCACCCCCATAGGGCAGGGCACAGATACGCAGTATTTT.

The CDR3 protein is CSVEPWRALANEQFF. The CDR3 DNA sequence: TGCAGCGTTGAACCTTGGCGCGCCCTAGCAAATGAGCAGTTCTTC. V and J are TRBV29-1 and TRBJ2-1, with a possible D match to TRBD2 (5 bases). This CDR3 is built from 15 residues. CDR1 is SQVTM and CDR2 is ANQGSEA in the germline V gene. Between the trimmed V and J ends, which lost 2 bases and 7 bases, there was a span of 18 bases.

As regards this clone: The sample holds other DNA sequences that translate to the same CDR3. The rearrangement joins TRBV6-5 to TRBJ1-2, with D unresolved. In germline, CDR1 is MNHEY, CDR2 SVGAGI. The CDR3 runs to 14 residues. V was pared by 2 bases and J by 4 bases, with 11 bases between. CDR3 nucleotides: TGTGCCAGCAGTTACAGCGAGGGCGGCTATGGCTACACCTTC. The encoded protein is CASSYSEGGYGYTF.

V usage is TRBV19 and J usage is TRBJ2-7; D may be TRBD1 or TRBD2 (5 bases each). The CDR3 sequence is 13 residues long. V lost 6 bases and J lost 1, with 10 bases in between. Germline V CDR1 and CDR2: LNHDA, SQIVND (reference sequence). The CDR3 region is CASRSGPSYEQYF. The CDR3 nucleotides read TGTGCCAGTAGATCGGGACCTTCCTACGAGCAGTACTTC.

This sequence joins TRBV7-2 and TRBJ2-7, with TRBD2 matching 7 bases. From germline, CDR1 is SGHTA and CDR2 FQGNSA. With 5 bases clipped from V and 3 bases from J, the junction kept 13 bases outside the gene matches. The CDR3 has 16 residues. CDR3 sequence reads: CASSLGRAAGFYEQYF. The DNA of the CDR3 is TGTGCCAGCAGCCTGGGACGGGCAGCGGGGTTCTACGAGCAGTACTTC.

This CDR3 is CASSLETGVHEQYF. CDR3 nucleotide sequence: TGCGCCAGCAGCTTGGAAACAGGGGTCCACGAGCAGTACTTC. The chain has TRBV5-1 and TRBJ2-7; 7 nucleotides align to TRBD1. The CDR3 extends over 14 amino acids. V lost 0 bases and J lost 5; bases outside the gene matches: 5. Germline loops: CDR1 SGHRS, CDR2 YFSETQ.

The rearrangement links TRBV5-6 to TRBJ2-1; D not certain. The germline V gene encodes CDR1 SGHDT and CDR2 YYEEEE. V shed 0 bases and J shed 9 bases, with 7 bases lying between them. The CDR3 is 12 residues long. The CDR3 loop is CASSLAWGEQFF. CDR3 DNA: TGTGCCAGCAGCTTGGCCTGGGGTGAGCAGTTCTTC.

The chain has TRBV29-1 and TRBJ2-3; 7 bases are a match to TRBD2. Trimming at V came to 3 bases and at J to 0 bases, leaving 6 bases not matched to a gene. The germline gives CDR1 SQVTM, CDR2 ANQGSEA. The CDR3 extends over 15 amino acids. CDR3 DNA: TGCAGCGTTGAGGCTAGCGGACTCAGCACAGATACGCAGTATTTT. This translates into CSVEASGLSTDTQYF.

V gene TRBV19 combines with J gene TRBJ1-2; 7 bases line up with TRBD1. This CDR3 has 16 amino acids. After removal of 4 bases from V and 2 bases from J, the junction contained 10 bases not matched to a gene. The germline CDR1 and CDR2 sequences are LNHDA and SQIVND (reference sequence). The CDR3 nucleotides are TGTGCCAGTAGTAAATTCGGGACAGATTCCAACTATGGCTACACCTTC. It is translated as CASSKFGTDSNYGYTF.

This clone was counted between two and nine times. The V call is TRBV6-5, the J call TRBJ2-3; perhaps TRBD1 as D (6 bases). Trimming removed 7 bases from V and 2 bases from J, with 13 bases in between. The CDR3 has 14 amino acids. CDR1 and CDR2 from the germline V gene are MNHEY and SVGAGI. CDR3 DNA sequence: TGTGCCAGCACCATAGGACAGTTCACAGATACGCAGTATTTT. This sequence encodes CASTIGQFTDTQYF.

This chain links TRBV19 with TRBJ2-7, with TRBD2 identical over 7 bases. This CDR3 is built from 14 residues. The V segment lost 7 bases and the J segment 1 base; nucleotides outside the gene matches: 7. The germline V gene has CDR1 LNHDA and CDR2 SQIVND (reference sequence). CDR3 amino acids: CASNPGGTSYEQYF. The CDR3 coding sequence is TGTGCCAGTAACCCGGGGGGAACGTCCTACGAGCAGTACTTC.

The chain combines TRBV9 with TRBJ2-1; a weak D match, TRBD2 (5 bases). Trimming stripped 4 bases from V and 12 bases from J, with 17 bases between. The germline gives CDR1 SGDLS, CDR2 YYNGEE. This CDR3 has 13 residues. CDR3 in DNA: TGTGCCAGCAGCCCCCCTCACGGGGTCGGGCAGTTCTTC. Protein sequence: CASSPPHGVGQFF.

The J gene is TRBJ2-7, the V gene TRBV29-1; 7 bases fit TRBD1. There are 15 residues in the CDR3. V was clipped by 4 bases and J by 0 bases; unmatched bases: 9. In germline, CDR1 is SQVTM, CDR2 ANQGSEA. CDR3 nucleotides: TGCAGCGTTGTCCCGCCGGACAGGATCTCCTACGAGCAGTACTTC. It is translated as CSVVPPDRISYEQYF.

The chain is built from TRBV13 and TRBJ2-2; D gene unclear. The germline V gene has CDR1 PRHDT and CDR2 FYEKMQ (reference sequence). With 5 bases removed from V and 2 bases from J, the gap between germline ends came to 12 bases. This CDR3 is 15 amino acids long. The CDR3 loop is CASSLQHLNTGELFF. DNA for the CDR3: TGTGCCAGCAGCCTACAACACTTAAACACCGGGGAGCTGTTTTTT.

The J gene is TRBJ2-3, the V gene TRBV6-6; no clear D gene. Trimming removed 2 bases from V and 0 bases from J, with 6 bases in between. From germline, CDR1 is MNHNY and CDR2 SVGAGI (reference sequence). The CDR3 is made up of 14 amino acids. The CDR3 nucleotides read TGTGCCAGCAGTTACACCAGCAGCACAGATACGCAGTATTTT. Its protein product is CASSYTSSTDTQYF.

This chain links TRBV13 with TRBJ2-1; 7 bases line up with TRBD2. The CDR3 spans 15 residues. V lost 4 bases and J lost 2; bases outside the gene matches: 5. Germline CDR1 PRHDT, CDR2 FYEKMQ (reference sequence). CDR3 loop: CASSYLGGTYNEQFF. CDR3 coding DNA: TGTGCCAGCAGCTACCTCGGGGGGACCTACAATGAGCAGTTCTTC.

The CDR3 here is CASSFDWTASSYEQYF. CDR3 in DNA: TGCGCCAGCAGCTTTGACTGGACGGCGAGCTCCTACGAGCAGTACTTC. J is TRBJ2-7 and V is TRBV5-1; D not certain. The CDR3 loop spans 16 amino acids. Germline V gene sequence: CDR1 SGHRS, CDR2 YFSETQ. V lost 2 bases, J lost 0 bases, and 15 bases lay in between.

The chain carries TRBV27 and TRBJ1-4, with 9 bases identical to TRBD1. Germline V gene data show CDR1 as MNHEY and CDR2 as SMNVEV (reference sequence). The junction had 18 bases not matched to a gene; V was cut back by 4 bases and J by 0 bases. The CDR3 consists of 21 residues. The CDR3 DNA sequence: TGTGCCAGCAGTTCATTCCCACCCGGACAGGGGATCCTTGCAACTAATGAAAAACTGTTTTTT. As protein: CASSSFPPGQGILATNEKLFF. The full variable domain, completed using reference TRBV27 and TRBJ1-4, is EAQVTQNPRYLITVTGKKLTVTCSQNMNHEYMSWYRQDPGLGLRQIYYSMNVEVTDKGDVPEGYKVSRKEKRNFPLILESPSPNQTSLYFCASSSFPPGQGILATNEKLFFGSGTQLSVL.

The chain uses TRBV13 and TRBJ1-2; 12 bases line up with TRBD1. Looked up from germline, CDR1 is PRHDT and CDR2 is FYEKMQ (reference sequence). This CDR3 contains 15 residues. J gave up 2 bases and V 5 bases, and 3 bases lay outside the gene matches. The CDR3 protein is CASSGTGGLNYGYTF. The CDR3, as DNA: TGTGCCAGCAGCGGGACAGGGGGCTTGAACTATGGCTACACCTTC.

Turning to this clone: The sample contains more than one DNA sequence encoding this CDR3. This CDR3 reads CASSLGLAGGYNEQFF. CDR3 bases: TGTGCCAGCAGCTTGGGACTAGCGGGAGGGTACAATGAGCAGTTCTTC. V usage is TRBV11-2 and J usage is TRBJ2-1, with 16 bases lining up with TRBD2. The CDR3 is made up of 16 amino acids. Germline V gene sequence: CDR1 SGHAT, CDR2 FQNNGV. The trim removed 3 bases at V and 4 bases at J, leaving 0 bases unmatched.

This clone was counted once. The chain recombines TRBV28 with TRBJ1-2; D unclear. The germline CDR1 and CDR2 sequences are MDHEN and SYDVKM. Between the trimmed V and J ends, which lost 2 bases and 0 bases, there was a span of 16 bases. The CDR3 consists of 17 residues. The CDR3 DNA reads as TGTGCCAGCAGTTTAATGGGCAGTTCTATCACTAACTATGGCTACACCTTC. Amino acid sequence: CASSLMGSSITNYGYTF.

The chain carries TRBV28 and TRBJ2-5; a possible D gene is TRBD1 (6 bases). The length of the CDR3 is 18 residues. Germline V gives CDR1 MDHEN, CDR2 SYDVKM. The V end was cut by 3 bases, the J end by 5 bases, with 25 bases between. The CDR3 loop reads CASSLYPRAAGAMETQYF. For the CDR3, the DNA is TGTGCCAGCAGTTTGTACCCCAGGGCGGCAGGGGCGATGGAGACCCAGTACTTC.

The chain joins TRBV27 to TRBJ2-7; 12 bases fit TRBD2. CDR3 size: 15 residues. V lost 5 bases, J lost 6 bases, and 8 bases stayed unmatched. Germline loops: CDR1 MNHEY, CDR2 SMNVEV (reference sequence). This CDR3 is CASSPTTSGRGEQYF. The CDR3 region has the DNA TGTGCCAGCAGTCCCACGACTAGCGGGAGAGGCGAGCAGTACTTC.

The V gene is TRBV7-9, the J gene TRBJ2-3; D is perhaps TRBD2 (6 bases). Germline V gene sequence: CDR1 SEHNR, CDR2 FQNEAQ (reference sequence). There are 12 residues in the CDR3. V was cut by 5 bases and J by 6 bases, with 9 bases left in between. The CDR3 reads CASSGGVDTQYF. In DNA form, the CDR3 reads TGTGCCAGCAGCGGCGGGGTCGATACGCAGTATTTT.